The 7 T cell receptor beta chains listed next were all sequenced from one sample in a study of vaccination effects on CD4 cells after COVID-19. These receptors' targets are unknown. Only in-frame clones appear in the TCRdb table, and some are missing; sequencing was by immunoSEQ multiplex PCR. The sample consists of tens of thousands of clones, about 69% of them appearing once. Isolation of CD4+ T cells took place after about 10 days of culture. Sequencing used CD4+ T cells from PBMCs cultured without peptide, obtained before COVID-19 vaccination. The receptors come from a human donor who had a prior SARS-CoV-2 infection.

A single count supports this clone. The rearrangement links TRBV6-5 to TRBJ1-1; TRBD1 might be the D (5 bases). Germline V lookup: CDR1 MNHEY, CDR2 SVGAGI. The CDR3 runs to 15 residues. Trimming took off 6 bases at V and 2 bases at J, with 16 bases between the two ends. The CDR3, as DNA: TGTGCCAGCAGCTCACAGGCGGGGGGAAACACTGAAGCTTTCTTT. This codes for CASSSQAGGNTEAFF.

This clone appeared once. The rearrangement links TRBV6-2 or TRBV6-3 to TRBJ2-1; 8 nucleotides line up with TRBD2. The CDR3 has 17 amino acids. In germline, CDR1 is MNHEY, CDR2 SVGEGT. J was trimmed by 4 bases and V by 5 bases; bases with no gene match: 13. The CDR3 coding sequence is TGTGCCAGCAGTCCCATTAGCGGGACCCGCCGGTACAATGAGCAGTTCTTC. This translates into CASSPISGTRRYNEQFF.

With regard to this clone: Additional DNA sequences in this sample encode the identical CDR3. CDR3 sequence reads: CSVVPSGSTDEQFF. The CDR3 nucleotides are TGCAGCGTTGTCCCTAGCGGGAGTACCGATGAGCAGTTCTTC. V and J are TRBV29-1 and TRBJ2-1; 10 nucleotides align to TRBD2. The germline V gene has CDR1 SQVTM and CDR2 ANQGSEA. After removal of 4 bases from V and 8 bases from J, the junction contained 8 bases not matched to a gene. The CDR3 length is 14 residues.

V usage is TRBV7-8 and J usage is TRBJ2-3, with 11 positions matching TRBD2. Germline CDR1 reads SGHVS; CDR2 reads FQNEAQ. This CDR3 has 16 amino acids. The V gene end was trimmed by 2 bases and the J gene end by 2 bases; junction bases not matched to a gene: 3. The CDR3 spells CASSLPGLADTDTQYF. The CDR3 DNA reads as TGTGCCAGCAGCTTACCGGGACTAGCGGACACAGATACGCAGTATTTT.

The chain has TRBV11-2 and TRBJ2-3; no clear D. V was trimmed by 2 bases and J by 3 bases, leaving 12 bases between them. Germline loops: CDR1 SGHAT, CDR2 FQNNGV. The length of the CDR3 is 15 residues. The CDR3, as DNA: TGTGCCAGCAGCTTATGGGGTCTGAAGACAGATACGCAGTATTTT. Its protein is CASSLWGLKTDTQYF. The complete variable domain, with remaining parts taken from reference TRBV11-2 and TRBJ2-3, reads EAGVAQSPRYKIIEKRQSVAFWCNPISGHATLYWYQQILGQGPKLLIQFQNNGVVDDSQLPKDRFSAERLKGVDSTLKIQPAKLEDSAVYLCASSLWGLKTDTQYFGPGTRLTVL.

The chain is built from TRBV10-3 and TRBJ1-5, with D possibly matching TRBD1 (5 bases). Germline lookup yields CDR1 ENHRY and CDR2 SYGVKD. The CDR3 runs to 12 residues. Deletions cut 8 bases from V and 6 bases from J, with 11 bases between. For the CDR3, the DNA is TGTGCCATCGCGGGGCGGGCTCAGCCCCAGCATTTT. This translates into CAIAGRAQPQHF.

The V and J genes are TRBV10-3 and TRBJ2-7, with a possible D match to TRBD1 (5 bases). Per germline, CDR1 ENHRY and CDR2 SYGVKD. The germline V and J ends were trimmed by 0 bases and 1 base, with 10 bases remaining between them. The CDR3 spans 15 residues. CDR3 sequence reads: CAISESPDTSYEQYF. In DNA form, the CDR3 reads TGTGCCATCAGTGAGTCTCCGGACACGTCCTACGAGCAGTACTTC.